These 7 T cell receptor beta chains came from one sample sequenced in a study of blood T cell repertoires in COVID-19. Sequencing used immunoSEQ multiplex PCR; TCRdb keeps in-frame clones, though not all of them. The sample comprises 400,000 to 450,000 clones, about 90% of which are singletons, and approximately 0.55% rests with the top ten. Sequenced input: PBMCs or T cells enriched from blood (not recorded which). The receptors originated from a man younger than 35 who had recovered from COVID-19.

The V gene is TRBV27, the J gene TRBJ2-4; TRBD1 is a possible D gene (5 bases). The V gene lost 7 bases and the J gene lost 9 bases, with 25 bases spanning the gap. Germline lookup yields CDR1 MNHEY and CDR2 SMNVEV (reference sequence). This CDR3 spans 16 amino acids. In DNA, the CDR3 is TGTGCCAGCACAGGGTATGGTACATCAACTTACGGCATTCAGTACTTC. Encoded protein: CASTGYGTSTYGIQYF.

V usage is TRBV28 and J usage is TRBJ2-3; TRBD1 aligns across 11 bases. CDR3 length equals 17 residues. V trimming: 7 bases; J trimming: 7 bases; junction bases outside the gene matches: 16. Per germline, CDR1 MDHEN and CDR2 SYDVKM. The CDR3 spells CASTPSPGQGGRYTQYF. DNA of the CDR3: TGTGCCAGCACCCCCTCCCCGGGACAGGGGGGTCGGTATACGCAGTATTTT. The variable domain in full, completed from reference TRBV28 and TRBJ2-3, reads DVKVTQSSRYLVKRTGEKVFLECVQDMDHENMFWYRQDPGLGLRLIYFSYDVKMKEKGDIPEGYSVSREKKERFSLILESASTNQTSMYLCASTPSPGQGGRYTQYFGPGTRLTVL.

The chain has TRBV7-2 and TRBJ1-6; D unresolved. The germline V gene encodes CDR1 SGHTA and CDR2 FQGNSA. Trimming took 5 bases from V and 7 from J, leaving 18 bases between them. There are 16 residues in the CDR3. CDR3 bases: TGTGCCAGCAGCCAATCTCGGGGAGTAAAAAATTCACCCCTCCACTTT. Its translation: CASSQSRGVKNSPLHF.

The chain joins TRBV7-3 to TRBJ2-1, with TRBD2 identical over 10 bases. This CDR3 spans 16 amino acids. The germline CDR1 and CDR2 sequences are SGHTA and FQGTGA. V lost 0 bases, J lost 16 bases, and 15 bases stayed unmatched. CDR3 residues: CASSLTSGNSGRPPFF. The CDR3 region has the DNA TGTGCCAGCAGCTTAACGTCAGGGAATAGCGGGAGGCCCCCTTTCTTC.

The chain employs TRBV18 and TRBJ1-2; 9 bases line up with TRBD1. The CDR3 extends over 13 amino acids. CDR1 is KGHSH, CDR2 LQKENI, per germline. Trimming removed 6 bases from V and 10 bases from J; junction bases left unmatched: 9. CDR3 in DNA: TGTGCCAGCTCGATCGACAGGGGGAGGGACTACACCTTC. It is translated as CASSIDRGRDYTF.

The chain recombines TRBV12-3 or TRBV12-4 with TRBJ2-1; weak D call: TRBD2 (6 bases). The CDR3 sequence is 13 residues long. V was trimmed by 6 bases and J by 7 bases, leaving 13 bases between them. CDR3 in amino acids: CASRREVDNEQFF. As DNA, the CDR3 is TGTGCCAGCAGAAGGGAGGTAGATAATGAGCAGTTCTTC.

This clone has only one observation. The V and J genes are TRBV3-1 (or the pseudogene TRBV3-2) and TRBJ2-7, with D possibly TRBD1 on 8 matching bases. The CDR3 runs 15 residues. Germline V gene lookup returns CDR1 LGHDT and CDR2 YNNKEL (reference sequence). V was pared by 5 bases and J by 2 bases, with 16 bases between. The CDR3 loop is CASSSRQGTTYEQYF. The CDR3, as DNA: TGTGCCAGCAGCTCCCGACAGGGGACTACCTACGAGCAGTACTTC.